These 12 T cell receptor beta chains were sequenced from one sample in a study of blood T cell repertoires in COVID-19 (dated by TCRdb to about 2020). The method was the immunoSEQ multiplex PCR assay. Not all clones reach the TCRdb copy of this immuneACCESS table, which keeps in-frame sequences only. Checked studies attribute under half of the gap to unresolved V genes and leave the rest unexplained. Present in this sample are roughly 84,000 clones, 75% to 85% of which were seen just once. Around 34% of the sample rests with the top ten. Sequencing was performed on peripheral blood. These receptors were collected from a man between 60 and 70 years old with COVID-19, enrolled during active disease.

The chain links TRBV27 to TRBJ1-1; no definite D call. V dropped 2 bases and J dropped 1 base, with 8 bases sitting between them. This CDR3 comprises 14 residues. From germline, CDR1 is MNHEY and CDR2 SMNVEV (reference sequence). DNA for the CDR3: TGTGCCAGCAGTTTAAACAGACCGAACACTGAAGCTTTCTTT. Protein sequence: CASSLNRPNTEAFF.

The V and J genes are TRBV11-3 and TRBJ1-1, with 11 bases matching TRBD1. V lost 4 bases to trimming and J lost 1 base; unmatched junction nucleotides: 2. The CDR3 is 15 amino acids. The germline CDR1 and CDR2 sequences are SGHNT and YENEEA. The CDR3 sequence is CASSSGQGANTEAFF. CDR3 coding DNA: TGTGCCAGCAGCTCCGGACAGGGGGCGAACACTGAAGCTTTCTTT. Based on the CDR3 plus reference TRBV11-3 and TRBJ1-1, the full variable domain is EAGVVQSPRYKIIEKKQPVAFWCNPISGHNTLYWYLQNLGQGPELLIRYENEEAVDDSQLPKDRFSAERLKGVDSTLKIQPAELGDSAVYLCASSSGQGANTEAFFGQGTRLTVV.

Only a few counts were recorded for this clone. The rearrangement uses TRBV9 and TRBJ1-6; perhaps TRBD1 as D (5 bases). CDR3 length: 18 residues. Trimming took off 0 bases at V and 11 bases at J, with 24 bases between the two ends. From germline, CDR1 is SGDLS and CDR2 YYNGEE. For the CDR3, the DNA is TGTGCCAGCAGCGTAGGATTGGTGGCAGGGTCGTCTGAAGCACCCCTCCACTTT. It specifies CASSVGLVAGSSEAPLHF.

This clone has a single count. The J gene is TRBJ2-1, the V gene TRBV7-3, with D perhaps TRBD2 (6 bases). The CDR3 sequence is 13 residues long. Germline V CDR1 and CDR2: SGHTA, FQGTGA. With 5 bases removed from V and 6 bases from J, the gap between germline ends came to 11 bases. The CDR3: CASSAGRSNEQFF. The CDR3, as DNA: TGTGCCAGCAGCGCCGGGAGATCCAATGAGCAGTTCTTC.

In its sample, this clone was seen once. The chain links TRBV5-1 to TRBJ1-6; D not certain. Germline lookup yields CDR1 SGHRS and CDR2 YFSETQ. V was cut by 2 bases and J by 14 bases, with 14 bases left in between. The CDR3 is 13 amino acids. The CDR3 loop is CASSLNSVSALHF. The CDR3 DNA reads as TGCGCCAGCAGCTTAAACAGTGTTTCGGCCCTCCACTTT.

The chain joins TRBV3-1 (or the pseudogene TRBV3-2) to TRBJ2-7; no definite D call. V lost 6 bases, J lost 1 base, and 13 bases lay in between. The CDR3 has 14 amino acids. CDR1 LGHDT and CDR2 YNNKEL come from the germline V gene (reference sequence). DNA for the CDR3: TGTGCCAGCAGACTGTCACCCGGGTCCTACGAGCAGTACTTC. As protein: CASRLSPGSYEQYF.

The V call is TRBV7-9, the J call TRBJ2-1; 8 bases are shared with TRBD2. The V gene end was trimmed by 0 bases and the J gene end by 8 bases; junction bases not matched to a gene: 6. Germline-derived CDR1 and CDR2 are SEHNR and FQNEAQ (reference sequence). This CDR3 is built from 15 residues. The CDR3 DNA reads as TGTGCCAGCAGCTTAGCTAGCGGGACGGAAGATGAGCAGTTCTTC. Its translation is CASSLASGTEDEQFF. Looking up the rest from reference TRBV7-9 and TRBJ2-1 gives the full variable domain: DTGVSQNPRHKITKRGQNVTFRCDPISEHNRLYWYRQTLGQGPEFLTYFQNEAQLEKSRLLSDRFSAERPKGSFSTLEIQRTEQGDSAMYLCASSLASGTEDEQFFGPGTRLTVL.

This CDR3 reads CASSEVSGGGGEQFF. Written as DNA, the CDR3 is TGTGCCAGCAGTGAAGTCAGCGGGGGGGGTGGTGAGCAGTTCTTC. The gene calls are TRBV2 and TRBJ2-1, with 10 positions matching TRBD2. Per germline, CDR1 SNHLY and CDR2 FYNNEI. The CDR3 totals 15 residues. V trimming: 1 base; J trimming: 9 bases; junction bases outside the gene matches: 6.

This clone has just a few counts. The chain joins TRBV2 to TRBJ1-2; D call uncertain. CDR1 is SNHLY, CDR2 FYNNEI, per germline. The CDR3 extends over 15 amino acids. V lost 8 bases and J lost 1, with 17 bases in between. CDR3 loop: CASVRSSGSNYGYTF. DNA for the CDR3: TGTGCCAGCGTACGGAGTAGCGGTAGTAACTATGGCTACACCTTC. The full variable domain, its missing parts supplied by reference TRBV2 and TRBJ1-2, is EPEVTQTPSHQVTQMGQEVILRCVPISNHLYFYWYRQILGQKVEFLVSFYNNEISEKSEIFDDQFSVERPDGSNFTLKIRSTKLEDSAMYFCASVRSSGSNYGYTFGSGTRLTVV.

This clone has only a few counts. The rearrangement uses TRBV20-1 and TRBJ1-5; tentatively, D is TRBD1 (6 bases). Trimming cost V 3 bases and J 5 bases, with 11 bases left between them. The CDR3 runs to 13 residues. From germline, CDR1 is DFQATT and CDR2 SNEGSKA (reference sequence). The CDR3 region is CSASRSGDQPQHF. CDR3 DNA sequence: TGCAGTGCTAGTCGGTCAGGGGATCAGCCCCAGCATTTT.

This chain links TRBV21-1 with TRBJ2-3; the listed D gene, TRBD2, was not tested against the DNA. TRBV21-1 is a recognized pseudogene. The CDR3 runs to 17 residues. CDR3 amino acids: CASSGGTSGGCLDTQYF. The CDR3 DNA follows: TGTGCCAGCAGCGGAGGAACTAGCGGGGGGTGCCTGGATACGCAGTATTTT.

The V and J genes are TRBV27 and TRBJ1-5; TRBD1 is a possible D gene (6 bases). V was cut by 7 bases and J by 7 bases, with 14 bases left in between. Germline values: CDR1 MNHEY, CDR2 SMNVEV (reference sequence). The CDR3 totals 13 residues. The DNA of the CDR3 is TGTGCCAGCAAAGGGGGTGTCTACCAGCCCCAGCATTTT. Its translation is CASKGGVYQPQHF.